This T cell receptor beta chain was retrieved from a study of identical twins (dated by TCRdb to between 2015 and 2016). About the full investigation: To test whether fetal clonotypes persist, this study deep-sequenced TCR alpha and beta repertoires from monozygotic twins, from unrelated adults of various ages, and from cord blood. Replicate twin experiments were performed at different times using different library preparation protocols to rule out contamination.

What the authors observed across the whole study: Compared with coincidental sharing between unrelated individuals, out-of-frame TCR alpha sequences shared between twins had an excess of sequences with low generation probability. Abundant cord blood beta clonotypes carried fewer insertions; young adult naive repertoires showed a weaker similar trend, while memory repertoires showed none. Invariant T cells such as MAIT and iNKT could partly confound zero-insertion analyses, although diverse VJ usage argued against such confounding for most clonotypes. The excess sharing between twins in beta out-of-frame sequences was weaker because fewer shared sequences reduced the signal-to-noise ratio. Recombination models systematically underestimated out-of-frame TCR alpha sharing in monozygotic twins but agreed with sharing between unrelated individuals. Because the same donors could not be followed over many years, conclusions were based on cross-sectional statistical analysis.

This clonotype was observed a handful of times. Its antigen remains unidentified. There are no base qualities to consult, and no much larger clone falls within one base. All donors were healthy Caucasians. Library construction relied on 5' RACE. The listed sequencing device is Illumina HiSeq 2000. Template switching added a universal primer binding site, and the final cDNA carried a unique molecular identifier that allowed TCR cDNA molecules to be counted accurately. Specific primers in the conserved constant-segment region were used to synthesize first-strand cDNA for TCR alpha and beta chains. To control for contamination, every cDNA library carried two barcodes: a SMART-Mk sample barcode plus Illumina barcodes. TruSeq adapter sequences and Illumina sample barcodes were added in two successive PCR steps. The TCR alpha and beta cDNA libraries were sequenced on the Illumina HiSeq platform using custom primers. The original methods were these. Raw reads were processed with MiGEC to extract unique molecular identifiers, and MiXCR was used to determine CDR3 positions. For each individual, recombination models were inferred using an EM algorithm with the repgenHMM and IGoR tools. Shared clonotype analysis was performed with the tcR package in R, normalizing sharing by the product of cloneset sizes. To study raw recombination without the effects of thymic and clonal selection, out-of-frame nonproductive sequences were analyzed. The raw public data were reprocessed by TCRdb itself: fastp quality trimming at Q25, MiXCR clonotype calling, in-frame beta chains only. Rows with one shared CDR3 protein collapse into an entry with the most common genes and DNA. The V and J calls come from TCRdb's annotation, not from the publication. The sample table records 1.5 million to 2 million distinct CDR3 sequences; less than 40% of these occur just once. The ten largest clonotypes hold around 0.25% of the sample.

The clonotype originates from a newborn girl in good health. Sequenced material: cord blood.

This receptor carries the CDR3 CASVMQGRAFF. The nucleotide sequence reads TGTGCCAGCGTAATGCAAGGGAGAGCTTTCTTT. Recombination connected TRBV2 to TRBJ1-1; the D segment cannot be called with confidence. Counted from cysteine to phenylalanine, this CDR3 has 11 amino acids. The only DNA kept is the CDR3, 33 bases in frame from the first base. CDR1 SNHLY and CDR2 FYNNEI are derived from the germline V gene. V loses 8 bases of germline sequence and J loses 10 bases, and the interval between the two ends is 14 bases.